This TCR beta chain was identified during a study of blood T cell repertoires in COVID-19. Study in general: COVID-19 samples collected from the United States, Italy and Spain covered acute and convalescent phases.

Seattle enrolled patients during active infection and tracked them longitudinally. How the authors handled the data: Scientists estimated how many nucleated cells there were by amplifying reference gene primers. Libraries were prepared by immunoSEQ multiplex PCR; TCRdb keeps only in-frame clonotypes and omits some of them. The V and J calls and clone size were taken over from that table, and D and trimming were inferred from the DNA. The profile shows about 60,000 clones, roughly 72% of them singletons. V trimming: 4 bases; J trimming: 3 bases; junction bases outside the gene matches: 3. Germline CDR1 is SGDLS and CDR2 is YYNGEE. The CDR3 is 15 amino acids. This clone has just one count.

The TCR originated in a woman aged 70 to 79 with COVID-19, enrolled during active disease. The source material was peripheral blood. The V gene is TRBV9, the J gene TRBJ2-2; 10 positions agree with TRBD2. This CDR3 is CASSWSGGDTGELFF. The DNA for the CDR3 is TGTGCCAGCAGCTGGAGCGGGGGGGACACCGGGGAGCTGTTTTTT.